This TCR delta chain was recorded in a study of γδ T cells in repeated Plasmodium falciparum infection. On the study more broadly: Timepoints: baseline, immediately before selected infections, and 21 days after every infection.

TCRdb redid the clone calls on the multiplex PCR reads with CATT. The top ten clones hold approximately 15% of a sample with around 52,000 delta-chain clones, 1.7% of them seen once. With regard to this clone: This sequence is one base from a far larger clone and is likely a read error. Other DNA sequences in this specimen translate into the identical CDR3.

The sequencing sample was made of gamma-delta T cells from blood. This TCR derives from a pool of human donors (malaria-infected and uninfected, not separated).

CDR3 sequence reads: CACDTMSLPLGASYTDKLIF. The DNA of the CDR3 is TGTGCCTGTGATACCATGAGCCTCCCCCTGGGGGCCTCGTACACCGATAAACTCATCTTT. The chain is built from TRDV2 and TRDJ1; 7 bases fit TRDD3. The J gene was missing in TCRdb and was found by matching the end of the DNA to germline. The length of the CDR3 is 20 residues. J gave up 0 bases and V 4 bases, and 22 bases lay outside the gene matches. In germline, CDR1 is GEAIGNYY, CDR2 EKD.